What follows are 11 T cell receptor beta chains derived from one specimen sequenced in a study of response to subunit inactivated influenza vaccine. TCRdb re-called the RT-PCR reads through MiXCR, storing one row per CDR3 protein. The repertoire holds hundreds of thousands of distinct CDR3 sequences, approximately 10% seen once, with 11% in the top ten. The same sample was also studied in work on T cells expressing NK-cell markers. That work adds: As the method of synthesis, 5'RACE template switching with UMIs yielded TCR beta cDNA.

This specimen consisted of PBMCs from blood, obtained on the day of vaccination. Receptors originate from a man aged 45-65 years who received an inactivated influenza vaccine.

This clonotype was detected only a few times. The V and J genes are TRBV18 and TRBJ2-5, with D hard to call. The CDR3 runs 13 residues. Germline CDR1 and CDR2: KGHSH and LQKENI. Trimming took 3 bases from V and 5 from J, leaving 10 bases between them. The CDR3 loop reads CASSPPLGETQYF. The CDR3 bases are TGTGCCAGCTCACCTCCTCTCGGGGAGACCCAGTACTTC.

CDR3 nucleotides: TGTGCCAGCAGCCCAGGCGGGGGGCGTTCTGGAAACACCATATATTTT. This gives the protein CASSPGGGRSGNTIYF. The gene calls are TRBV4-2 and TRBJ1-3, with a possible D match to TRBD1 (6 bases). Trimming pared 4 bases from V and 1 base from J, leaving 14 bases between. This CDR3 is 16 amino acids long. Germline V gives CDR1 LGHNA, CDR2 YNFKEQ.

The rearrangement joins TRBV29-1 to TRBJ2-5; 7 bases line up with TRBD1. J gave up 7 bases and V 7 bases, and 6 bases lay outside the gene matches. This CDR3 comprises 11 residues. CDR1 and CDR2 (germline): SQVTM, ANQGSEA. The CDR3 region has the DNA TGCAGCGCAACAGGGGCGCGGACCCAGTACTTC. This gives the protein CSATGARTQYF.

This chain connects TRBV5-1 to TRBJ2-1; TRBD2 matches 11 bases. CDR1 SGHRS and CDR2 YFSETQ come from the germline V gene. This CDR3 comprises 16 residues. V lost 5 bases to trimming and J lost 8 bases; unmatched junction nucleotides: 12. CDR3 sequence: CASREGRLAGIDEQFF. The CDR3, as DNA: TGCGCCAGCAGGGAGGGGAGACTAGCGGGGATCGATGAGCAGTTCTTC.

This clonotype showed up many times. This chain uses TRBV28 with TRBJ2-4; D possibly corresponds to TRBD2 (6 bases). The CDR3 runs to 18 residues. The germline V gene encodes CDR1 MDHEN and CDR2 SYDVKM. The ends were cut back, 6 bases at V and 0 bases at J, with 21 bases in the middle. The CDR3 DNA reads as TGTGCCAGCAGCTCCCAGAAAGCGGGCGTAGTAGCCAAAAACATTCAGTACTTC. Its protein product is CASSSQKAGVVAKNIQYF.

The chain combines TRBV27 with TRBJ2-3; possibly TRBD2 for D (5 bases). Per germline, CDR1 MNHEY and CDR2 SMNVEV (reference sequence). CDR3 length equals 15 residues. Trimming removed 2 bases at V and 0 bases at J, with 9 bases between. CDR3 DNA sequence: TGTGCCAGCAGTTTAACTAGGGTTAGCACAGATACGCAGTATTTT. It yields the protein CASSLTRVSTDTQYF.

This clonotype was detected only once. The chain couples TRBV9 to TRBJ2-1; 9 bases align to TRBD2. Per germline, CDR1 SGDLS and CDR2 YYNGEE. The CDR3 runs 17 residues. V shed 0 bases and J 9 bases; nucleotides not matched to a gene: 13. The CDR3 sequence: CASSVGGAGGGAFEQFF. CDR3 nucleotides: TGTGCCAGCAGCGTAGGAGGGGCCGGCGGGGGGGCTTTTGAGCAGTTCTTC.

This clonotype has just a few counts. The V and J genes are TRBV20-1 and TRBJ2-7; D unclear. The germline V and J ends were trimmed by 6 bases and 0 bases, with 15 bases remaining between them. CDR3 length: 14 amino acids. Germline V gene lookup returns CDR1 DFQATT and CDR2 SNEGSKA (reference sequence). CDR3 in amino acids: CSAKPVRASYEQYF. Here the CDR3 DNA reads TGCAGTGCCAAACCGGTCCGGGCCTCCTACGAGCAGTACTTC.

This clonotype appeared a few times. V usage is TRBV4-2 and J usage is TRBJ2-3, with 10 bases that match TRBD2. V trimming: 3 bases; J trimming: 0 bases; junction bases outside the gene matches: 9. The CDR3 runs 18 residues. Germline V gene sequence: CDR1 LGHNA, CDR2 YNFKEQ. CDR3 DNA: TGTGCCAGCAGCCACGAACTAGCGGGGATAACTAGCACAGATACGCAGTATTTT. Its translation is CASSHELAGITSTDTQYF.

V gene TRBV3-1 combines with J gene TRBJ2-7, with TRBD1 matching over 9 bases. Germline CDR1 is LGHDT and CDR2 is YNNKEL (reference sequence). After removal of 0 bases from V and 2 bases from J, the junction contained 5 bases not matched to a gene. There are 16 residues in the CDR3. CDR3 amino acids: CASSQDPGQGPYEQYF. CDR3 sequence (DNA): TGTGCCAGCAGCCAAGATCCGGGACAGGGACCCTACGAGCAGTACTTC.

The V gene is TRBV7-2, the J gene TRBJ1-2; D call uncertain. Germline V gene sequence: CDR1 SGHTA, CDR2 FQGNSA. Trimming stripped 4 bases from V and 3 bases from J, with 12 bases between. This CDR3 contains 14 residues. The chain's CDR3 is CASSSRWQDYGYTF. In DNA, the CDR3 is TGTGCCAGCAGCTCTCGTTGGCAAGACTATGGCTACACCTTC.